This T cell receptor (beta chain) was identified during a study of T-cell memory formation after mild COVID-19. The study, taken as a whole, reports: Clones that contracted clustered mainly in CM and EM if CD4+ and in EMRA if CD8+.

Germline CDR1 and CDR2: SGHTA and FQGNSA. V gave up 4 bases and J gave up 4 bases, with 11 bases separating them. The CDR3 contains 13 residues. TCRdb analysed the 5' RACE reads with MiXCR anew, one entry per CDR3 protein. Of around 500,000 distinct CDR3 sequences listed, 18% are singletons. This clonotype has just a few counts. The antigen is undetermined. The chain recombines TRBV7-2 with TRBJ2-7; D is ambiguous. This TCR was sampled from an adult woman who had mild COVID-19 (a few samples of this study predate the infection). Cell type and time point are not known. The source material was PBMCs or a T cell subset sorted from them (not recorded which). DNA for the CDR3: TGTGCCAGCAGCTCCCTCCCCTCATACGAGCAGTACTTC. It encodes CASSSLPSYEQYF.